The source of this T cell receptor (beta chain) is a study of T cells in Graves' hyperthyroidism and ophthalmopathy. There were TCR beta CDR3 regions amplified from RNA transcripts. An initial round of RT-PCR targeting the TCR CDR3 relied on the HTBI primer set. TCRdb passed the multiplex PCR reads through MiXCR, listing each CDR3 protein once. The sample lists 300,000 to 450,000 distinct CDR3 sequences; about 15% were seen once. Hyperthyroidism patients were newly diagnosed, had disease duration under 2 months, and were aged 18 to 65 years. Exclusion of a patient resulted from uncontrolled infection, other autoimmune disease, pregnancy or lactation. 10 ml fresh peripheral blood yielded the PBMCs. Germline lookup yields CDR1 SGHRS and CDR2 YFSETQ. The V and J ends lost 2 bases and 7 bases respectively, with 15 bases between them. The CDR3 consists of 15 residues.

The sample was blood. The chain is built from TRBV5-1 and TRBJ2-2, with TRBD2 as a possible D gene (6 bases). The origin of this receptor is a woman aged 18-30 years with Graves' hyperthyroidism that later progressed to Graves' ophthalmopathy. As DNA, the CDR3 is TGCGCCAGCAGCTTTTCAGGAGGGGCGGTCGGGGAGCTGTTTTTT. Amino acids: CASSFSGGAVGELFF. The full variable domain, with the rest looked up from reference TRBV5-1 and TRBJ2-2, is KAGVTQTPRYLIKTRGQQVTLSCSPISGHRSVSWYQQTPGQGLQFLFEYFSETQRNKGNFPGRFSGRQFSNSRSEMNVSTLELGDSALYLCASSFSGGAVGELFFGEGSRLTVL.